The clone carrying this TCR beta chain appeared a single time. V lost 0 bases to trimming and J lost 0 bases, with 9 bases between them. CDR3 size: 15 residues. From germline, CDR1 is SEHNR and CDR2 FQNEAQ (reference sequence). This entry comes from a study of technical replicates of blood from a handful of donors. Produced via immunoSEQ multiplex PCR; TCRdb's table is partial and in-frame only. The sample contains tens of thousands of clones, 93% of which appear only once. Sequenced sample: PBMCs. The receptor comes from a human donor in good health. Some clones in this sample may be carry-over from other donors' samples. The rearrangement links TRBV7-9 to TRBJ2-7; D gene uncertain. CDR3 nucleotides: TGTGCCAGCAGCTTAGCGATGAGTTTCTCCTACGAGCAGTACTTC. It codes for CASSLAMSFSYEQYF.